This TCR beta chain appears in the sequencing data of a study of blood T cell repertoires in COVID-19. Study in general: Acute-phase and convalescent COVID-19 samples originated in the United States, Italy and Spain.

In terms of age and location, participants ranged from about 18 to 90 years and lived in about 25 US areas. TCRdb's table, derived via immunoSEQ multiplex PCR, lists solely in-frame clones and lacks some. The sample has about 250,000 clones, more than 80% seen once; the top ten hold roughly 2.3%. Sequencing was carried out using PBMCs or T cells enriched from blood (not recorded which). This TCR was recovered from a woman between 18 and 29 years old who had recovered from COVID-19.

CDR3 sequence: CASSVNLRFEAFF. CDR3 nucleotides: TGCGCCAGCAGCGTTAATCTCAGGTTTGAAGCTTTCTTT. The V call is TRBV4-1, the J call TRBJ1-1; D gene uncertain. The CDR3 runs 13 residues. V was pared by 5 bases and J by 7 bases, with 14 bases between. Looked up from germline, CDR1 is MGHRA and CDR2 is YSYEKL.